This T cell receptor beta chain was captured by sequencing in a study of shared clonotypes between healthy human individuals. Study conclusions and caveats: Donor clonotype sharing was expected to depend on sequencing depth.

Trimming pared 5 bases from V and 2 bases from J, leaving 9 bases between. Per germline, CDR1 MNHEY and CDR2 SVGAGI. The CDR3 is 13 residues long. This was a deep-level run. Per the authors' pipeline: Junction-only sequences without quality scores were provided by ImmunoSEQ, so filtering was different. Profiling relied on immunoSEQ multiplex PCR, and the TCRdb table lists in-frame clones only, not all of them. The V and J calls and clone size are taken from that table; D and trimming were inferred from the DNA. The table includes more than 400,000 clones, 81% detected once. This clone appeared once. No antigen is known for it. A far larger clone is one base from this, pointing to a likely read error.

The source of this sequence is a woman aged 40 to 50 in good health. Some clones in this sample may be carry-over from other donors' samples. Sequencing was carried out using PBMCs. This chain uses TRBV6-5 with TRBJ1-2, with D unclear. CDR3 sequence: CASSPPPNYGYTF. The CDR3 coding sequence is TGTGCCAGCAGTCCTCCTCCCAACTATGGCTACACCTTC.